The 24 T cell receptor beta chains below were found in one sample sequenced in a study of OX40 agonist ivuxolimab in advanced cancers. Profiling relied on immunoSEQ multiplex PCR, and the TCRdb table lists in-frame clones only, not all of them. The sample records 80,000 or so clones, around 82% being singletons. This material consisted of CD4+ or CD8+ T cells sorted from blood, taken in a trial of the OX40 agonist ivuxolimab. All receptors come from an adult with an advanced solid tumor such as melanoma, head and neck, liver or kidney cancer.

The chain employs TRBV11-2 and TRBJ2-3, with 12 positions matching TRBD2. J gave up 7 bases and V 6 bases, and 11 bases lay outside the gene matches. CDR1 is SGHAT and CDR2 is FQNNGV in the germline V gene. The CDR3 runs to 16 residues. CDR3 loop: CASSNILAGGKNTQYF. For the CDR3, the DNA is TGTGCCAGCAGTAACATTCTAGCGGGGGGGAAGAATACGCAGTATTTT.

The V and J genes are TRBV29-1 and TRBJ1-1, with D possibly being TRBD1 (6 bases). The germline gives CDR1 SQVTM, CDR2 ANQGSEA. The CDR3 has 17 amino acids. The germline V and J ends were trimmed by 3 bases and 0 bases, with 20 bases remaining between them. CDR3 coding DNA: TGCAGCGTTGACCCACCGGATTACAGGGAGGTGAACACTGAAGCTTTCTTT. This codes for CSVDPPDYREVNTEAFF.

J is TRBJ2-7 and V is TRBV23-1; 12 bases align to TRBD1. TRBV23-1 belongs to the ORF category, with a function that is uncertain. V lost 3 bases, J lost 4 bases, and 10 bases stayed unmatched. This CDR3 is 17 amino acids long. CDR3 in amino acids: CASSHHTGTGGRYEQYF. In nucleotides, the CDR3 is TGCGCCAGCAGTCACCACACCGGGACAGGGGGCCGTTACGAGCAGTACTTC.

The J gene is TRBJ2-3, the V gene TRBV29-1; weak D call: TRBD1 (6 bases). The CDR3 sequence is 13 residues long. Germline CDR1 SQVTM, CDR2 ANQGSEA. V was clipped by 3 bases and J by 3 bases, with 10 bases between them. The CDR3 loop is CSVDRGFTDTQYF. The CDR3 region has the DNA TGCAGCGTTGACAGGGGATTTACAGATACGCAGTATTTT.

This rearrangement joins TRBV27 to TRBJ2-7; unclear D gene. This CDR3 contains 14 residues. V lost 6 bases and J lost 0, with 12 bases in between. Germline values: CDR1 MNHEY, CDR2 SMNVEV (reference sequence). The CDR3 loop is CASRHQGISYEQYF. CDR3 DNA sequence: TGTGCCAGCAGACACCAAGGGATCTCCTACGAGCAGTACTTC.

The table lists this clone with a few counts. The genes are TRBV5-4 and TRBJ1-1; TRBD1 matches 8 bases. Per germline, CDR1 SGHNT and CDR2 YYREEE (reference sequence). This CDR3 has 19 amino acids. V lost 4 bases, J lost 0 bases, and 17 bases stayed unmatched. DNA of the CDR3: TGTGCCAGCAGCCGGTTTTCGGACAGGGTGGTACGAATGAACACTGAAGCTTTCTTT. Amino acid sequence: CASSRFSDRVVRMNTEAFF.

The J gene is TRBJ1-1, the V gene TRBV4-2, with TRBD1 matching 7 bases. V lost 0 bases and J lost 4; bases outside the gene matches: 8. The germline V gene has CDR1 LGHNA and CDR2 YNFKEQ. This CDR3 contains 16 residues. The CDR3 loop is CASSQDRDSLSTEAFF. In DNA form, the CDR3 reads TGTGCCAGCAGCCAAGACAGGGACAGCCTAAGCACTGAAGCTTTCTTT.

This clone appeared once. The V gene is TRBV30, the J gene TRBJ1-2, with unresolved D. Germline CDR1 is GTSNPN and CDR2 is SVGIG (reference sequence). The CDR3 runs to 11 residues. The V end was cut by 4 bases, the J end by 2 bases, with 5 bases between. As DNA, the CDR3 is TGTGCCTGGAACGAAAACTATGGCTACACCTTC. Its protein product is CAWNENYGYTF.

CDR3 nucleotide sequence: TGCGCCAGCAGTGAGCCCGACAGGGGGGCAACTAATGAAAAACTGTTTTTT. This translates into CASSEPDRGATNEKLFF. The chain recombines TRBV10-1 with TRBJ1-4; 9 bases are shared with TRBD1. After removal of 2 bases from V and 0 bases from J, the junction contained 4 bases not matched to a gene. The CDR3 totals 17 residues. Germline CDR1 is WNHNN and CDR2 is SYGVQD (reference sequence).

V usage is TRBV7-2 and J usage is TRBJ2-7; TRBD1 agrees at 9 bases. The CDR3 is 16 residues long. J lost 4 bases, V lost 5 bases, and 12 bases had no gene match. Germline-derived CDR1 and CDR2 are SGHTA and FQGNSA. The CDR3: CASSLVSTGGEYEQYF. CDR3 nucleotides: TGTGCCAGCAGCCTGGTGTCGACAGGGGGTGAATACGAGCAGTACTTC.

The CDR3 DNA follows: TGTGCCAGCAGCGCCGGACAACGCACCGGGGAGCTGTTTTTT. It translates to CASSAGQRTGELFF. This sequence joins TRBV9 and TRBJ2-2; tentatively, D is TRBD1 (5 bases). The length of the CDR3 is 14 residues. The V end lost 3 bases, the J end lost 4 bases, and 10 bases lay between the germline ends. Germline V CDR1 and CDR2: SGDLS, YYNGEE.

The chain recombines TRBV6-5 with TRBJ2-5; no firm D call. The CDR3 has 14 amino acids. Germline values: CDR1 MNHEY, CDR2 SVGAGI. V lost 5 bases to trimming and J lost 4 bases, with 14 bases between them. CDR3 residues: CASSSPGTGETQYF. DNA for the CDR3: TGTGCCAGCAGTAGTCCTGGAACGGGAGAGACCCAGTACTTC.

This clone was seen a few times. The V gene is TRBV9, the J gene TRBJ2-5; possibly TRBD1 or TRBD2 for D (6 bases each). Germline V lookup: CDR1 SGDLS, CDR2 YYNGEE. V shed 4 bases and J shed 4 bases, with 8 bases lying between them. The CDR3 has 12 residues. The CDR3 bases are TGTGCCAGCAGCAAGGGGGGAGAGACCCAGTACTTC. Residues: CASSKGGETQYF. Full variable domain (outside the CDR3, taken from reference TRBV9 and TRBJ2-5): DSGVTQTPKHLITATGQRVTLRCSPRSGDLSVYWYQQSLDQGLQFLIQYYNGEERAKGNILERFSAQQFPDLHSELNLSSLELGDSALYFCASSKGGETQYFGPGTRLLVL.

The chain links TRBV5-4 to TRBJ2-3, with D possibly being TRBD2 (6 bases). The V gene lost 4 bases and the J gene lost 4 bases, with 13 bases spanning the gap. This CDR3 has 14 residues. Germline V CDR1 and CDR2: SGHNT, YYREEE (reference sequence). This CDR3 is CASSPQLASDTQYF. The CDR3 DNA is TGTGCCAGCAGCCCCCAACTAGCCTCAGATACGCAGTATTTT.

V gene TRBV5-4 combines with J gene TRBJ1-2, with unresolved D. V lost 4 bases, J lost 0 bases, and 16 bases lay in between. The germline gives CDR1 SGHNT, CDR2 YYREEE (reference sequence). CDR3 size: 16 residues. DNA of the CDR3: TGTGCCAGCAGCCCAAGAACAAGTCCCGCTAACTATGGCTACACCTTC. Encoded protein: CASSPRTSPANYGYTF.

CDR3 loop: CASSPQGGFEQYF. The CDR3 DNA is TGTGCCAGCTCACCCCAGGGAGGATTCGAGCAGTACTTC. V usage is TRBV18 and J usage is TRBJ2-7; D is perhaps TRBD2 (6 bases). Germline lookup yields CDR1 KGHSH and CDR2 LQKENI. The CDR3 is 13 residues long. V was cut by 3 bases and J by 6 bases, with 12 bases left in between.

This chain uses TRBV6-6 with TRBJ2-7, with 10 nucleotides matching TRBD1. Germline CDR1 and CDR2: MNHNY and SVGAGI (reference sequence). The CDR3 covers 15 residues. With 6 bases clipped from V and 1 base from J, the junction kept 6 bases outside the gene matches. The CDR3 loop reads CASSLPGQGSYEQYF. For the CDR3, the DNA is TGTGCCAGCAGCCTCCCGGGACAGGGGTCCTACGAGCAGTACTTC.

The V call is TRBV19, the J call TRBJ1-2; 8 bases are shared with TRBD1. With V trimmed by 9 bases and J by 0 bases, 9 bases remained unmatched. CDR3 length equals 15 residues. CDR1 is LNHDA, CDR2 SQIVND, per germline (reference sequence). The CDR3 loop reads CASNGQGGTNYGYTF. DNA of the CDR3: TGTGCCAGCAACGGACAGGGCGGCACTAACTATGGCTACACCTTC.

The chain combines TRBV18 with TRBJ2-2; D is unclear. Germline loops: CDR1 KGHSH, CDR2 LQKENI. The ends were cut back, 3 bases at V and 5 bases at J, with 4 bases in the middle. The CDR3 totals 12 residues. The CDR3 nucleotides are TGTGCCAGCTCACCCGCGACCGGGGAGCTGTTTTTT. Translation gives CASSPATGELFF.

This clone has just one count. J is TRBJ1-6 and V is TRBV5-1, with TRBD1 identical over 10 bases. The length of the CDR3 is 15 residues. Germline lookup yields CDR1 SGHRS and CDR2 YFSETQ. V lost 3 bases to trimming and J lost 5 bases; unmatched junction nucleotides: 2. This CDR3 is CASSSGQGNNSPLHF. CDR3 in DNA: TGCGCCAGCAGCTCGGGACAGGGGAATAATTCACCCCTCCACTTT. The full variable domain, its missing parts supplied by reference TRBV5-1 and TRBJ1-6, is KAGVTQTPRYLIKTRGQQVTLSCSPISGHRSVSWYQQTPGQGLQFLFEYFSETQRNKGNFPGRFSGRQFSNSRSEMNVSTLELGDSALYLCASSSGQGNNSPLHFGNGTRLTVT.

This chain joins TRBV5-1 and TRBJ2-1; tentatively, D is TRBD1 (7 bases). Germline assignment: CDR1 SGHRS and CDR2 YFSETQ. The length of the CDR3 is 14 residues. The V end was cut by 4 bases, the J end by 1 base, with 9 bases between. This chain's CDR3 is CASSAGQSYNEQFF. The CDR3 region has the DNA TGCGCCAGCAGCGCGGGACAGTCCTACAATGAGCAGTTCTTC.

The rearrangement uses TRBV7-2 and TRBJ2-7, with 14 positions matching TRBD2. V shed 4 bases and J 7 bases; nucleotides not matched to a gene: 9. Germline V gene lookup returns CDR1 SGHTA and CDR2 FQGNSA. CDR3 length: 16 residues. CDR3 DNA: TGTGCCAGCAGCTCGACGCCGGGACTAGCGGGGGTTGAGCAGTACTTC. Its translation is CASSSTPGLAGVEQYF.

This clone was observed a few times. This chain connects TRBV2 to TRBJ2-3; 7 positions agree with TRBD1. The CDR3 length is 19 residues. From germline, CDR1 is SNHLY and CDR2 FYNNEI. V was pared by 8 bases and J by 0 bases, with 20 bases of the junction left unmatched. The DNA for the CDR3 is TGTGCCAGCGCTTTAGATGGGCATGTGGGGACAGCTAGCACAGATACGCAGTATTTT. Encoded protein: CASALDGHVGTASTDTQYF.

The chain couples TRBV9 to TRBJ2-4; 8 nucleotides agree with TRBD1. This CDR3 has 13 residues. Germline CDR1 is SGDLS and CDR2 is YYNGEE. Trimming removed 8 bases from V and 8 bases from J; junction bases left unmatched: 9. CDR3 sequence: CASTADREDIQYF. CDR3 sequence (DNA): TGTGCCAGTACCGCGGACAGGGAGGACATTCAGTACTTC.